This entry lists 21 T cell receptor beta chains sequenced from one sample in a study of blood T cell repertoires in COVID-19. Data came from immunoSEQ multiplex PCR; TCRdb stores just in-frame clones and leaves some out. Among 120,000 to 150,000 clones, around 77% were seen once, and the ten largest hold approximately 8.6%. Sequences were obtained from peripheral blood. The receptors come from a man between 50 and 59 years old with active or convalescent COVID-19.

The chain is built from TRBV7-9 and TRBJ1-2; D uncertain. V was clipped by 2 bases and J by 5 bases, with 9 bases between them. CDR1 and CDR2 from the germline V gene are SEHNR and FQNEAQ (reference sequence). This CDR3 comprises 13 residues. CDR3 coding DNA: TGTGCCAGCAGCTTATTCCAGACTTATGGCTACACCTTC. This gives the protein CASSLFQTYGYTF. Supplemented by reference TRBV7-9 and TRBJ1-2, the full variable domain reads DTGVSQNPRHKITKRGQNVTFRCDPISEHNRLYWYRQTLGQGPEFLTYFQNEAQLEKSRLLSDRFSAERPKGSFSTLEIQRTEQGDSAMYLCASSLFQTYGYTFGSGTRLTVV.

The rearrangement joins TRBV7-2 to TRBJ1-6; maybe TRBD1 (5 bases). Looked up from germline, CDR1 is SGHTA and CDR2 is FQGNSA. The CDR3 contains 15 residues. Trimming removed 5 bases from V and 3 bases from J, with 11 bases in between. CDR3 bases: TGTGCCAGCAGCCCGGACGGGGGCTATAATTCACCCCTCCACTTT. This gives the protein CASSPDGGYNSPLHF.

The gene calls are TRBV27 and TRBJ1-5; a possible D gene is TRBD1 (5 bases). The CDR3 runs to 18 residues. Germline V gene data show CDR1 as MNHEY and CDR2 as SMNVEV (reference sequence). V was clipped by 4 bases and J by 0 bases, with 19 bases between them. This chain's CDR3 is CASSSQAPGGYSNQPQHF. CDR3 coding DNA: TGTGCCAGCAGTTCACAGGCTCCTGGGGGGTATAGCAATCAGCCCCAGCATTTT.

The chain employs TRBV5-8 and TRBJ2-5; no definite D call. Germline V lookup: CDR1 SGHTS, CDR2 YDEGEE. V was trimmed by 3 bases and J by 2 bases, leaving 14 bases between them. The CDR3 is 15 residues long. The CDR3 nucleotides are TGTGCCAGCAGCTCCACAACCGGGTCGCAAGAGACCCAGTACTTC. Amino acid sequence: CASSSTTGSQETQYF.

This CDR3 reads CASSPRVGTSPNSPLHF. The DNA for the CDR3 is TGTGCCAGCAGCCCCCGTGTGGGGACATCTCCAAATTCACCCCTCCACTTT. This chain uses TRBV9 with TRBJ1-6, with TRBD1 as a possible D gene (6 bases). V lost 4 bases and J 7 bases, leaving 21 bases between the germline ends. CDR3 length: 17 residues. Per germline, CDR1 SGDLS and CDR2 YYNGEE.

The CDR3 sequence is CASSVDWQGIQPQHF. The CDR3 DNA follows: TGTGCCAGCAGCGTAGATTGGCAGGGAATTCAGCCCCAGCATTTT. The genes are TRBV9 and TRBJ1-5; possibly TRBD1 for D (5 bases). Germline loops: CDR1 SGDLS, CDR2 YYNGEE. V was shortened by 0 bases and J by 6 bases, with 13 bases between the two germline ends. This CDR3 region has 15 residues.

The chain is built from TRBV18 and TRBJ2-6; TRBD1 matches at 9 bases. Germline V gene data show CDR1 as KGHSH and CDR2 as LQKENI. The CDR3 is 19 residues long. J lost 4 bases, V lost 6 bases, and 16 bases had no gene match. The CDR3 DNA sequence: TGTGCCAGCTCCCTTCTACCGGGACAGGGCTACTCCGGGGCCAACGTCCTGACTTTC. This gives the protein CASSLLPGQGYSGANVLTF.

The J gene is TRBJ1-6, the V gene TRBV6-5; 7 bases agree with TRBD1. The germline V gene has CDR1 MNHEY and CDR2 SVGAGI. This CDR3 region has 16 residues. Trimming at V came to 0 bases and at J to 9 bases, leaving 8 bases not matched to a gene. The CDR3 spells CASSYSPTGQGSPLHF. In nucleotides, the CDR3 is TGTGCCAGCAGTTACTCCCCGACAGGGCAGGGTTCACCCCTCCACTTT.

This rearrangement joins TRBV7-9 to TRBJ1-2; the match to TRBD1 covers 11 bases. Germline assignment: CDR1 SEHNR and CDR2 FQNEAQ (reference sequence). After removal of 3 bases from V and 9 bases from J, the junction contained 6 bases not matched to a gene. The CDR3 spans 14 residues. CDR3 nucleotide sequence: TGTGCCAGCAGCTTTGGACAGGGGGCTGGGAGCTACACCTTC. Translated, it gives CASSFGQGAGSYTF.

This clone was seen a few times. The rearrangement uses TRBV25-1 and TRBJ1-4; 9 bases are shared with TRBD1. J gave up 8 bases and V 7 bases, and 20 bases lay outside the gene matches. The CDR3 contains 18 residues. Germline assignment: CDR1 MGHDK and CDR2 SYGVNS. CDR3 DNA sequence: TGTGCCAGCATCGAATATCGGGACAGGGTCCAATTACGGGAAAAACTGTTTTTT. Its protein product is CASIEYRDRVQLREKLFF.

The chain couples TRBV27 to TRBJ1-5, with D tentatively TRBD1 (5 bases). In germline, CDR1 is MNHEY, CDR2 SMNVEV (reference sequence). Trimming shortened V by 3 bases and J by 6 bases, and 12 bases separated the two germline ends. The CDR3 runs to 14 residues. The chain's CDR3 is CASSFRPGGQPQHF. The CDR3 DNA reads as TGTGCCAGCAGTTTTAGGCCGGGGGGTCAGCCCCAGCATTTT.

The V call is TRBV6-5, the J call TRBJ1-2; D is possibly TRBD1 (5 bases). Deletions cut 5 bases from V and 6 bases from J, with 10 bases between. Germline CDR1 is MNHEY and CDR2 is SVGAGI. This CDR3 is built from 12 residues. This CDR3 reads CASSRQPHGYTF. CDR3 sequence (DNA): TGTGCCAGCAGTCGACAGCCTCATGGCTACACCTTC.

V is TRBV6-6 and J is TRBJ1-3; 7 bases align to TRBD1. V dropped 1 base and J dropped 3; count of bases not matched to a gene: 6. The CDR3 runs to 16 residues. CDR1 MNHNY and CDR2 SVGAGI come from the germline V gene (reference sequence). Written as DNA, the CDR3 is TGTGCCAGCAGTTACTTTCGACGGGACAGTGGAAACACCATATATTTT. Translating gives CASSYFRRDSGNTIYF.

The DNA for the CDR3 is TGTGCCAGCAGACCTCAGGGAGGGAACTCTTCACCCCTCCACTTT. Residues: CASRPQGGNSSPLHF. V is TRBV6-5 and J is TRBJ1-6; possibly TRBD1 for D (5 bases). The CDR3 runs 15 residues. The V gene lost 6 bases and the J gene lost 9 bases, with 18 bases spanning the gap. CDR1 and CDR2 from the germline V gene are MNHEY and SVGAGI.

The CDR3 loop reads CASSLSGLAANEQFF. CDR3 nucleotide sequence: TGTGCCAGCAGCTTGTCGGGACTAGCGGCCAATGAGCAGTTCTTC. The chain links TRBV7-3 to TRBJ2-1; 11 bases agree with TRBD2. Unmatched junction bases numbered 4, after V lost 3 bases and J lost 6 bases. The CDR3 runs 15 residues. Germline V gene data show CDR1 as SGHTA and CDR2 as FQGTGA.

The V gene is TRBV4-1, the J gene TRBJ2-4, with D perhaps matching TRBD1 (6 bases). Trimming shortened V by 3 bases and J by 0 bases, and 27 bases separated the two germline ends. Germline CDR1 MGHRA, CDR2 YSYEKL. The length of the CDR3 is 21 residues. The CDR3 bases are TGCGCCAGCAGCCAGGGCATCGCATCCGTATGGACAGCGTTAGCCAAAAACATTCAGTACTTC. The encoded protein is CASSQGIASVWTALAKNIQYF.

The chain couples TRBV6-5 to TRBJ2-1; 10 bases agree with TRBD2. Trimming cost V 4 bases and J 5 bases; bases outside gene matches: 5. This CDR3 contains 15 residues. The germline CDR1 and CDR2 sequences are MNHEY and SVGAGI. The CDR3 nucleotides are TGTGCCAGCAGTTTCCTAGCGGGAGACCACAATGAGCAGTTCTTC. It encodes CASSFLAGDHNEQFF.

The chain couples TRBV10-1 to TRBJ2-2; TRBD2 aligns across 7 bases. After removal of 2 bases from V and 7 bases from J, the junction contained 19 bases not matched to a gene. The CDR3 has 19 residues. The germline V gene has CDR1 WNHNN and CDR2 SYGVQD (reference sequence). The CDR3 loop reads CASSETPVAGGPPHGELFF. The CDR3 coding sequence is TGCGCCAGCAGTGAGACACCGGTAGCGGGCGGACCTCCGCACGGGGAGCTGTTTTTT.

This clone has just one count. CDR3 coding DNA: TGTGCCAGCAGCTCGGCGGGGACCTCAATTTCACCCCTCCACTTT. Its translation: CASSSAGTSISPLHF. The V and J genes are TRBV11-2 and TRBJ1-6; a possible D gene is TRBD1 (5 bases). With 4 bases removed from V and 9 bases from J, the gap between germline ends came to 16 bases. This CDR3 has 15 amino acids. Germline V gives CDR1 SGHAT, CDR2 FQNNGV.

The J gene is TRBJ2-1, the V gene TRBV27; 8 bases match TRBD2. Trimming took 2 bases from V and 5 from J; bases not matched to a gene: 2. The CDR3 runs to 14 residues. CDR1 and CDR2 (germline): MNHEY, SMNVEV (reference sequence). CDR3 amino acids: CASSLMRGDNEQFF. The CDR3 DNA follows: TGTGCCAGCAGTTTAATGCGGGGGGACAATGAGCAGTTCTTC.

The chain uses TRBV6-2 or TRBV6-3 and TRBJ2-1; D perhaps matches TRBD2 (6 bases). CDR3 size: 17 residues. V was trimmed by 2 bases and J by 6 bases, leaving 20 bases between them. Germline values: CDR1 MNHEY, CDR2 SVGEGT. The CDR3 DNA sequence: TGTGCCAGCAGTTACACCCGCGGGGCTATACCTTTCAATGAGCAGTTCTTC. This gives the protein CASSYTRGAIPFNEQFF.